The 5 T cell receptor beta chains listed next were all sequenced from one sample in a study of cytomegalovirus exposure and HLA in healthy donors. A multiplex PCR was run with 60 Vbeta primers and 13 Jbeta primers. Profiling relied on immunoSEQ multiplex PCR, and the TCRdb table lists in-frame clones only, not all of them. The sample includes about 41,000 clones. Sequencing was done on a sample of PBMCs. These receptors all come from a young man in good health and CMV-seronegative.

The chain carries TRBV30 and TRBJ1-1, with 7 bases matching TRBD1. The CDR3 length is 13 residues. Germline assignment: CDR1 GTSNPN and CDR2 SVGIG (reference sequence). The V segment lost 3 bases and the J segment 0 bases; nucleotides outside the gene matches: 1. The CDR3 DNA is TGTGCCTGGAGGGGACAGCTGAACACTGAAGCTTTCTTT. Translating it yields CAWRGQLNTEAFF.

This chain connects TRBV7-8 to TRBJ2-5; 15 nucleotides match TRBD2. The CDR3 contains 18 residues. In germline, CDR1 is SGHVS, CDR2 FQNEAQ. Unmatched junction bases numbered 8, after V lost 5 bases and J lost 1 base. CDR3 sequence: CASSRGLAGGDPQETQYF. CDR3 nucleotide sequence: TGTGCCAGCAGCAGGGGACTAGCGGGAGGTGACCCCCAAGAGACCCAGTACTTC.

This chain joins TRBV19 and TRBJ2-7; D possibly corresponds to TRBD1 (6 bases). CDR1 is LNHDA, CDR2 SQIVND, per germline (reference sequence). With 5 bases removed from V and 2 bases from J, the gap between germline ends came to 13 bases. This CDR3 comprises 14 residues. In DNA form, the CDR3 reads TGTGCCAGTAGTGTAACAAGGACAGCCTACGAGCAGTACTTC. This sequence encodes CASSVTRTAYEQYF.

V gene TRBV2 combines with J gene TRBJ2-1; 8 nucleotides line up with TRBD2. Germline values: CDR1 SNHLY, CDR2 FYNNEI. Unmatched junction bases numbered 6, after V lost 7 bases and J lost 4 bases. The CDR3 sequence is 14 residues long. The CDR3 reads CASMDSGTYNEQFF. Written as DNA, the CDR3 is TGTGCCAGCATGGATAGCGGGACGTACAATGAGCAGTTCTTC.

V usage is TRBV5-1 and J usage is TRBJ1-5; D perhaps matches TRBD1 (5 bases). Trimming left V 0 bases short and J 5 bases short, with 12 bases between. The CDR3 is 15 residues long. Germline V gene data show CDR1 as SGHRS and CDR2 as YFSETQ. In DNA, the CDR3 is TGCGCCAGCAGCTTGGTTGGCAGGGAGGATCAGCCCCAGCATTTT. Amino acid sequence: CASSLVGREDQPQHF.